This T cell receptor (beta chain) was identified in a study of naive and memory T cell subsets. Study observations and caveats: Over 95% of naive TCR sequences appeared only once after error correction, unlike memory subsets.

This clonotype was recorded many times. As yet, its antigen is unknown. An equimolar mix of two oligonucleotides served as the beta constant-region primer for TRBC1 and TRBC2. The ligated cDNA underwent four PCR rounds using SP2 and nested alpha and beta constant-region primers. An oligonucleotide with the SP2 primer and a 12-nucleotide UMI was ligated to the cDNA 3' end. Each CDR3 protein gets one entry after TCRdb re-called the UMI-ligation and nested PCR reads with MiXCR. The table includes just over 80,000 distinct CDR3 sequences, about 9.9% detected once. Germline lookup yields CDR1 DFQATT and CDR2 SNEGSKA (reference sequence). V was pared by 0 bases and J by 8 bases, with 17 bases between. The CDR3 totals 15 residues.

The genes are TRBV20-1 and TRBJ2-1; tentative D call: TRBD2 (5 bases). This TCR was recovered from a human donor in good health. Sequencing was done on a sample of naive CD8+ T cells from blood. The CDR3 here is CSAREPARGIYEQFF. CDR3 nucleotide sequence: TGCAGTGCTAGAGAGCCTGCGAGAGGGATTTATGAGCAGTTCTTC.